This T cell receptor (beta chain) derives from a study of vaccination effects on CD4 cells after COVID-19. Study findings and constraints: Late after vaccination, infection- and vaccine-induced clones showed marked clonal contraction.

V was shortened by 6 bases and J by 9 bases, with 11 bases between the two germline ends. This CDR3 has 12 amino acids. The V gene's germline CDR1 is MNHNY and CDR2 SVGAGI (reference sequence). As to this clone: Its specificity is not known.

After expansion with viral peptide pools in the ViraFEST assay, antigen-specific CD4+ T cells were sequenced. At the end of 9 to 11 days of culture, CD4+ T cells were isolated. Each person got two doses of an mRNA SARS-CoV-2 vaccine, BNT162b2 or mRNA-1273. Libraries were prepared by immunoSEQ multiplex PCR; TCRdb keeps only in-frame clonotypes and omits some of them. The sample has about 59,000 clones, around 80% seen once. The sequencing used CD4+ T cells from PBMCs cultured with HCoV-OC43 spike peptides, collected after COVID-19 vaccination. Indicated subset: HCoV-OC43 spike overlapping peptide pool stimulation. The rearrangement joins TRBV6-6 to TRBJ2-2; tentatively, D is TRBD1 (5 bases). This clonotype was obtained from a human donor who received a COVID-19 vaccine. CDR3 sequence (DNA): TGTGCCAGCAGCCCCAGGGCCCGGGAGCTGTTTTTT. Its protein product is CASSPRARELFF.